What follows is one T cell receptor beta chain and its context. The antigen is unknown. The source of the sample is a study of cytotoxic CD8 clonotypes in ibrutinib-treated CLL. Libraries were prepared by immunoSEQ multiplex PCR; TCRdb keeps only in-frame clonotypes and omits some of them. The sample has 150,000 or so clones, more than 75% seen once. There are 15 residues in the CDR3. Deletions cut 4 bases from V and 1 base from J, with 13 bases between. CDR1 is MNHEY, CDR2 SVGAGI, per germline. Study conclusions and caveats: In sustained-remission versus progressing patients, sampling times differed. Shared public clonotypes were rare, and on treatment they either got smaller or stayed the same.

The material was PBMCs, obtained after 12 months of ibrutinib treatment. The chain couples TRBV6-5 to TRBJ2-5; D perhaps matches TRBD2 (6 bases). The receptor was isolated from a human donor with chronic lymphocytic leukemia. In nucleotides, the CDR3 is TGTGCCAGCAGTTTAACGCCGGGGGTCCAAGAGACCCAGTACTTC. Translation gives CASSLTPGVQETQYF.